Below, 20 T cell receptor beta chains from the same sample are listed, as sequenced in a study of CD8 T cells in Susac syndrome. Random-hexamer reverse transcription was applied to roughly 0.5 to 1 ug RNA. TCRdb fed the immunoSEQ multiplex PCR reads into MiXCR, producing one record per CDR3 protein. This table holds about 280,000 distinct CDR3 sequences, approximately 84% found once. The sequencing sample was made of CD8+ T cells from PBMCs. Source of these receptors: a human donor with multiple sclerosis.

V and J are TRBV13 and TRBJ2-1, with 8 bases matching TRBD1. Germline V CDR1 and CDR2: PRHDT, FYEKMQ (reference sequence). The CDR3 runs 15 residues. V lost 5 bases to trimming and J lost 8 bases; unmatched junction nucleotides: 11. CDR3 protein: CASSVPGQVLDEQFF. The CDR3 nucleotides are TGTGCCAGCAGCGTCCCGGGACAGGTATTGGATGAGCAGTTCTTC. The full variable domain, its missing parts supplied by reference TRBV13 and TRBJ2-1, is AAGVIQSPRHLIKEKRETATLKCYPIPRHDTVYWYQQGPGQDPQFLISFYEKMQSDKGSIPDRFSAQQFSDYHSELNMSSLELGDSALYFCASSVPGQVLDEQFFGPGTRLTVL.

The chain combines TRBV7-6 with TRBJ2-3; D tentatively reads TRBD1 or TRBD2 (5 bases each). This CDR3 region has 15 residues. The V gene lost 5 bases and the J gene lost 5 bases, with 17 bases spanning the gap. Germline-derived CDR1 and CDR2 are SGHVS and FNYEAQ. CDR3 sequence: CASSPGRRARDTQYF. In DNA, the CDR3 is TGTGCCAGCAGCCCGGGACGCCGAGCACGAGATACGCAGTATTTT.

V is TRBV10-3 and J is TRBJ2-3, with 10 bases aligning to TRBD2. The CDR3 is 19 residues long. Germline CDR1 is ENHRY and CDR2 is SYGVKD. Trimming took 1 base from V and 1 from J; bases not matched to a gene: 11. For the CDR3, the DNA is TGTGCCATCAGTGAGTTTTGGATTAGGGGGACTAGCGGCACAGATACGCAGTATTTT. This translates into CAISEFWIRGTSGTDTQYF.

This chain connects TRBV5-5 to TRBJ1-1, with TRBD1 matching 8 bases. The germline V gene has CDR1 SGHKS and CDR2 YYEKEE (reference sequence). The V and J ends lost 2 bases and 0 bases, in that order; junction bases with no gene match: 12. The CDR3 extends over 18 amino acids. The CDR3 loop is CASSFLGGLGQVNTEAFF. CDR3 coding DNA: TGTGCCAGCAGCTTCCTGGGTGGGTTGGGACAGGTGAACACTGAAGCTTTCTTT.

This clonotype has a handful of counts. The V call is TRBV6-5, the J call TRBJ1-1; D is ambiguous. V lost 0 bases, J lost 7 bases, and 3 bases lay in between. CDR3 length: 11 residues. Looked up from germline, CDR1 is MNHEY and CDR2 is SVGAGI. The CDR3 DNA follows: TGTGCCAGCAGTTACTCGAATGAAGCTTTCTTT. This sequence encodes CASSYSNEAFF.

The chain joins TRBV7-8 to TRBJ1-2; no clear D gene. This CDR3 spans 12 amino acids. Trimming removed 0 bases from V and 7 bases from J, with 6 bases in between. The germline gives CDR1 SGHVS, CDR2 FQNEAQ. The CDR3 region has the DNA TGTGCCAGCAGCTTAGCGAAGAGTGGCTACACCTTC. It encodes CASSLAKSGYTF. Using reference TRBV7-8 and TRBJ1-2 for the parts outside the CDR3, the full variable domain is GAGVSQSPRYKVAKRGQDVALRCDPISGHVSLFWYQQALGQGPEFLTYFQNEAQLDKSGLPSDRFFAERPEGSVSTLKIQRTQQEDSAVYLCASSLAKSGYTFGSGTRLTVV.

The CDR3 reads CASSLGLAGGLFYEQYF. Here the CDR3 DNA reads TGTGCCAGCAGCTTAGGACTAGCGGGAGGGCTTTTCTACGAGCAGTACTTC. V gene TRBV7-6 combines with J gene TRBJ2-7; 14 nucleotides align to TRBD2. Germline-derived CDR1 and CDR2 are SGHVS and FNYEAQ. The trim removed 1 base at V and 3 bases at J, leaving 5 bases unmatched. This CDR3 comprises 17 residues.

This clonotype was recorded once. The chain uses TRBV29-1 and TRBJ1-2; tentative D call: TRBD1 (6 bases). V lost 2 bases to trimming and J lost 5 bases, with 15 bases between them. Germline V lookup: CDR1 SQVTM, CDR2 ANQGSEA. The CDR3 has 14 residues. The CDR3 spells CSVETGIGGYGYTF. DNA for the CDR3: TGCAGCGTTGAAACAGGGATCGGTGGATATGGCTACACCTTC.

V usage is TRBV6-5 and J usage is TRBJ2-7; the D gene is possibly TRBD1 (5 bases). CDR3 length: 14 residues. V dropped 6 bases and J dropped 5 bases, with 17 bases sitting between them. Germline V gives CDR1 MNHEY, CDR2 SVGAGI. As DNA, the CDR3 is TGTGCCAGCAGGTATTGGGGCCAAGATCACGAGCAGTACTTC. Translation: CASRYWGQDHEQYF.

The table lists this clonotype with a count of one. The chain combines TRBV7-9 with TRBJ2-3; perhaps TRBD1 as D (6 bases). The CDR3 totals 16 residues. Germline-derived CDR1 and CDR2 are SEHNR and FQNEAQ (reference sequence). V was trimmed by 4 bases and J by 3 bases, leaving 17 bases between them. CDR3 DNA sequence: TGTGCCAGCAGCTCAAGCAGGGGTTTTAGTACAGATACGCAGTATTTT. This gives the protein CASSSSRGFSTDTQYF.

DNA for the CDR3: TGTGCCAGCTCGCGACTAGCGGATTACAATGAGCAGTTCTTC. Amino acids: CASSRLADYNEQFF. The chain employs TRBV18 and TRBJ2-1, with 9 nucleotides matching TRBD2. Unmatched junction bases numbered 4, after V lost 6 bases and J lost 4 bases. Germline assignment: CDR1 KGHSH and CDR2 LQKENI. There are 14 residues in the CDR3.

The chain combines TRBV9 with TRBJ2-1; the D gene is possibly TRBD2 (6 bases). Trimming left V 4 bases short and J 6 bases short, with 14 bases between. Germline V gene sequence: CDR1 SGDLS, CDR2 YYNGEE. The length of the CDR3 is 14 residues. CDR3 residues: CASSTKGTANEQFF. The DNA for the CDR3 is TGTGCCAGCAGCACAAAGGGGACTGCCAATGAGCAGTTCTTC.

This rearrangement joins TRBV6-5 to TRBJ2-7; TRBD1 aligns across 10 bases. V lost 0 bases, J lost 5 bases, and 4 bases stayed unmatched. Looked up from germline, CDR1 is MNHEY and CDR2 is SVGAGI. The length of the CDR3 is 15 residues. In DNA form, the CDR3 reads TGTGCCAGCAGTTACTCGAGGGACAGGGGACACGAGCAGTACTTC. The encoded protein is CASSYSRDRGHEQYF.

In this sample, this clonotype turned up once. V is TRBV27 and J is TRBJ2-1; D is undetermined. CDR1 and CDR2 (germline): MNHEY, SMNVEV (reference sequence). The CDR3 loop spans 13 amino acids. V shed 3 bases and J shed 3 bases, with 6 bases lying between them. The CDR3 loop is CASSFTGYNEQFF. CDR3 DNA sequence: TGTGCCAGCAGTTTTACGGGCTACAATGAGCAGTTCTTC.

The chain links TRBV9 to TRBJ2-1, with 9 bases identical to TRBD2. V was clipped by 0 bases and J by 1 base; unmatched bases: 2. The germline V gene encodes CDR1 SGDLS and CDR2 YYNGEE. This CDR3 contains 16 residues. CDR3: CASSVGSGRSYNEQFF. CDR3 sequence (DNA): TGTGCCAGCAGCGTAGGTAGCGGGAGATCCTACAATGAGCAGTTCTTC.

Here the CDR3 reads CASSAKLRGDLGELFF. The DNA of the CDR3 is TGTGCCAGCAGCGCTAAGCTCCGGGGGGACCTCGGGGAGCTGTTTTTT. This rearrangement joins TRBV9 to TRBJ2-2, with TRBD2 matching over 7 bases. With 3 bases clipped from V and 7 bases from J, the junction kept 12 bases outside the gene matches. The V gene's germline CDR1 is SGDLS and CDR2 YYNGEE. The CDR3 contains 16 residues.

This CDR3 reads CASSFAGPSSYEQYF. The CDR3 bases are TGTGCCAGCAGCTTTGCGGGCCCGAGCTCCTACGAGCAGTACTTC. This chain links TRBV5-4 with TRBJ2-7, with D perhaps TRBD2 (5 bases). There are 15 residues in the CDR3. Germline V lookup: CDR1 SGHNT, CDR2 YYREEE (reference sequence). V lost 2 bases and J 0 bases, leaving 12 bases between the germline ends.

V and J are TRBV29-1 and TRBJ2-6; maybe TRBD2 (5 bases). The CDR3 contains 18 residues. Germline V gene data show CDR1 as SQVTM and CDR2 as ANQGSEA. The V gene lost 0 bases and the J gene lost 0 bases, with 15 bases spanning the gap. Here the CDR3 reads CSVEENESGNSGANVLTF. The CDR3 DNA is TGCAGCGTTGAAGAAAATGAAAGCGGAAACTCTGGGGCCAACGTCCTGACTTTC.

This sequence joins TRBV9 and TRBJ1-6; D is unclear. Looked up from germline, CDR1 is SGDLS and CDR2 is YYNGEE. Trimming took off 0 bases at V and 3 bases at J, with 4 bases between the two ends. CDR3 length equals 14 residues. Here the CDR3 reads CASSVGNYNSPLHF. The CDR3 nucleotides are TGTGCCAGCAGCGTAGGAAACTATAATTCACCCCTCCACTTT.

J is TRBJ2-5 and V is TRBV7-9, with TRBD1 as a possible D gene (7 bases). The CDR3 has 14 amino acids. V lost 4 bases, J lost 3 bases, and 12 bases lay in between. Germline V gives CDR1 SEHNR, CDR2 FQNEAQ (reference sequence). For the CDR3, the DNA is TGTGCCAGCAGCTGGACAGGAGGGGAAGAGACCCAGTACTTC. Translated, it gives CASSWTGGEETQYF.